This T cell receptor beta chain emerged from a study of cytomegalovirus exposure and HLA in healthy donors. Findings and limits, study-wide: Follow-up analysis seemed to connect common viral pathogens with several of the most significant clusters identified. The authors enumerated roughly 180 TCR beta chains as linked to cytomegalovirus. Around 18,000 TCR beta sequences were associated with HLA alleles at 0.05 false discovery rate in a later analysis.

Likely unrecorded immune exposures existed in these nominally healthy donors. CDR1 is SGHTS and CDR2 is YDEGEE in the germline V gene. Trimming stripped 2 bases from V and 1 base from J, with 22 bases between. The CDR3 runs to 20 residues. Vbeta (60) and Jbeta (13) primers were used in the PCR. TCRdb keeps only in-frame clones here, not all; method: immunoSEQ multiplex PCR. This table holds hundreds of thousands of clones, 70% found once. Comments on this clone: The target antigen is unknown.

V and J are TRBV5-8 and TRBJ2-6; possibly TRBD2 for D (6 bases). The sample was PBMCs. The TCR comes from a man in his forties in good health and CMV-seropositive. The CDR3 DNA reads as TGTGCCAGCAGCTTTGGCCAGGAGGGGTGGGAGATATCTGGGGCCAACGTCCTGACTTTC. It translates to CASSFGQEGWEISGANVLTF.